The source of this T cell receptor beta chain is a study of blood T cells in healthy people across ages. This clonotype was detected many times. A J-beta primer mix and a sample-barcoded 5' primer were used in a second PCR of about 6 to 12 cycles. TCRdb fed the 5' RACE reads into MiXCR, producing one record per CDR3 protein. The table lists roughly 700,000 distinct CDR3 sequences, about a third of them singletons, with approximately 15% in the top ten. This CDR3 spans 14 amino acids. Trimming cost V 6 bases and J 7 bases, with 18 bases left between them. Per the germline V gene, CDR1 is MNHEY and CDR2 is SVGAGI.

The sequence was collected from a woman of 80 years or more in good health. Sequences were obtained from blood. The chain employs TRBV6-5 and TRBJ2-5; possibly TRBD1 for D (5 bases). The DNA of the CDR3 is TGTGCCAGCAGGCAGGGCCCAACCGAAGGGACCCAGTACTTC. As protein: CASRQGPTEGTQYF.